This TCR beta chain was found in a study of blood T cells in healthy people across ages. On this clonotype: The antigen remains undetermined.

Investigators took about 10 milliliters of peripheral blood from every donor. CDR3 length equals 12 residues. V lost 7 bases and J 8 bases, leaving 14 bases between the germline ends. Using a J-beta primer mix together with a sample-barcoded 5' primer, a second PCR was run for roughly 7 to 12 cycles. TCRdb re-called the 5' RACE reads with MiXCR, one entry per CDR3 protein. Of under 2 million distinct CDR3 sequences in the sample, 30% to 40% were seen once. Study results and caveats: There were more naive CD4+ cells and higher diversity in long-lived donors than in aged donors.

The rearrangement joins TRBV12-3 or TRBV12-4 to TRBJ1-2, with a tentative D call TRBD1 (5 bases). Material for sequencing was blood. The sequence was collected from a woman in her twenties or thirties in good health. The CDR3 DNA reads TGTGCCAGCACCCGGACAAGGGAAGGCTACACCTTC. Protein sequence: CASTRTREGYTF.